This T cell receptor beta chain was found in a study of early T cells in non-severe SARS-CoV-2 infection. At the level of the study: The study sequenced bulk RNA from unsorted whole blood, with chains unpaired. Findings of the study overall: Anti-spike CD8 responses were favored in VDJdb matching, and private and CD4 specificities were missed.

The CDR3 loop spans 15 amino acids. The germline V gene has CDR1 LGHDT and CDR2 YNNKEL (reference sequence). V lost 3 bases and J lost 4; bases outside the gene matches: 5. This clonotype has just a few counts. Its antigen is not identified. The TCR library protocol attached unique molecular identifiers to the individual cDNA molecules. TCRdb redid the calling of the 5' RACE reads with MiXCR, one entry per CDR3 protein. The sample records 35,000 to 45,000 distinct CDR3 sequences, around 6.1% being singletons. Input material: whole blood. The chain recombines TRBV3-1 with TRBJ2-2, with 7 bases that match TRBD1. This receptor was identified in an adult who was a healthcare worker with PCR-confirmed SARS-CoV-2 infection or an uninfected control (not recorded which). The CDR3 DNA is TGTGCCAGCAGCCACCGGACAGGACCCACCGGGGAGCTGTTTTTT. Translating gives CASSHRTGPTGELFF.